The entry below describes one T cell receptor beta chain. Its antigen is not identified. The CDR3 has 16 amino acids. Germline values: CDR1 SGHRS, CDR2 YFSETQ. The data were obtained in a study of T cells expressing NK-cell markers. Findings and caveats of the study: HCMV specificity was not established for the expanded NKG2C+ T cell clones.

TCRdb reprocessed the 5' RACE reads, keeping one entry per CDR3 protein, no DNA. Its table lists 350,000 to 450,000 distinct CDR3 sequences. The rearrangement uses TRBV5-1 and TRBJ2-1; checking the TCRdb D call of TRBD1 is not possible without DNA. The sequence was collected from a man aged 18 to 69 in good health. Sequenced material: blood T cells: a sorted CD56 or NKG2C T cell subset, CD4+ or CD8+ T cells, or bulk PBMC T cells (not recorded which). CDR3 amino acids: CASSSLPGQGAAEQFF.